The 13 T cell receptor beta chains presented below share a single source sample, sequenced in a study of T-cell memory formation after mild COVID-19. In TCRdb, the 5' RACE reads were re-called with MiXCR into one record per CDR3 protein. Of 100,000 to 150,000 distinct CDR3 sequences in the sample, about 6.5% were seen once. Sequencing was carried out using PBMCs or a T cell subset sorted from them (not recorded which). Source of these receptors: an adult woman who had mild COVID-19 (a few samples of this study predate the infection). Cell type and time point are not known.

This chain connects TRBV29-1 to TRBJ2-7; D not certain. The germline CDR1 and CDR2 sequences are SQVTM and ANQGSEA. This CDR3 has 12 residues. Trimming took off 5 bases at V and 0 bases at J, with 8 bases between the two ends. This CDR3 reads CSVRTVSYEQYF. The CDR3 DNA reads as TGCAGCGTTCGGACGGTCTCCTACGAGCAGTACTTC.

The rearrangement uses TRBV2 and TRBJ2-5; TRBD1 is a possible D gene (6 bases). V gave up 7 bases and J gave up 1 base, with 13 bases separating them. Germline values: CDR1 SNHLY, CDR2 FYNNEI. The CDR3 consists of 14 residues. For the CDR3, the DNA is TGTGCCAGCAAGAACGACAGGAGCCAAGAGACCCAGTACTTC. Protein sequence: CASKNDRSQETQYF.

This clonotype has a count of ten or more. The CDR3 bases are TGTGCCAGCAGTTTATTTGGGGTCTGGGGGCAGTTCTTC. It translates to CASSLFGVWGQFF. This chain uses TRBV12-3 or TRBV12-4 with TRBJ2-1, with D unclear. The V and J ends lost 2 bases and 12 bases respectively, with 14 bases between them. The CDR3 covers 13 residues.

This clonotype appeared many times. The J gene is TRBJ2-1, the V gene TRBV6-1, with 9 bases aligning to TRBD1. With 2 bases clipped from V and 5 bases from J, the junction kept 4 bases outside the gene matches. The CDR3 sequence is 15 residues long. CDR1 is MNHNS, CDR2 SASEGT, per germline. The CDR3 is CASSEPGTGNNEQFF. CDR3 nucleotides: TGTGCCAGCAGTGAACCCGGGACAGGGAACAATGAGCAGTTCTTC.

This clonotype was counted at least ten times. CDR3 amino acids: CASSEFPGTRGTQYF. Here the CDR3 DNA reads TGTGCCAGCAGTGAATTCCCCGGGACCCGGGGGACCCAGTACTTC. V and J are TRBV6-1 and TRBJ2-5; D assignment may be TRBD1 or TRBD2 (5 bases each). The CDR3 is 15 residues long. Trimming stripped 2 bases from V and 7 bases from J, with 17 bases between. In germline, CDR1 is MNHNS, CDR2 SASEGT.

This clonotype turned up a few times. V gene TRBV27 combines with J gene TRBJ2-6; perhaps TRBD1 as D (5 bases). Trimming took 4 bases from V and 4 from J, leaving 11 bases between them. The CDR3 has 15 residues. Germline CDR1 reads MNHEY; CDR2 reads SMNVEV (reference sequence). The DNA for the CDR3 is TGTGCCAGCAGTTCCCCAGGGTCCGGGGCCAACGTCCTGACTTTC. It translates to CASSSPGSGANVLTF.

The genes are TRBV19 and TRBJ2-2; 10 nucleotides match TRBD1. V shed 6 bases and J 5 bases; nucleotides not matched to a gene: 3. This CDR3 is 14 amino acids long. Germline lookup yields CDR1 LNHDA and CDR2 SQIVND (reference sequence). CDR3: CASRRQGATGELFF. The DNA for the CDR3 is TGTGCCAGTAGGAGACAGGGGGCTACCGGGGAGCTGTTTTTT.

This clonotype turned up a few times. This sequence joins TRBV11-2 and TRBJ2-5, with D hard to call. Per germline, CDR1 SGHAT and CDR2 FQNNGV. CDR3 length equals 15 residues. V dropped 6 bases and J dropped 9 bases, with 23 bases sitting between them. CDR3 in amino acids: CASRPRTNQDEAQYF. CDR3 nucleotide sequence: TGTGCCAGCAGACCCAGGACGAACCAAGATGAGGCCCAGTACTTC.

The rearrangement joins TRBV20-1 to TRBJ2-7, with 8 bases lining up with TRBD2. Germline V gene data show CDR1 as DFQATT and CDR2 as SNEGSKA (reference sequence). This CDR3 contains 15 residues. The V segment lost 0 bases and the J segment 0 bases; nucleotides outside the gene matches: 4. This chain's CDR3 is CSARETGGASYEQYF. In nucleotides, the CDR3 is TGCAGTGCTAGAGAGACCGGGGGGGCCTCCTACGAGCAGTACTTC.

The chain employs TRBV4-1 and TRBJ2-7, with 11 positions matching TRBD1. Trimming cost V 0 bases and J 3 bases; bases outside gene matches: 13. CDR1 MGHRA and CDR2 YSYEKL come from the germline V gene. The CDR3 sequence is 19 residues long. This CDR3 is CASSQDSRAGTGGFYEQYF. Here the CDR3 DNA reads TGCGCCAGCAGCCAAGATTCGAGGGCAGGGACAGGGGGATTCTACGAGCAGTACTTC.

This clonotype was recorded a few times. V gene TRBV10-3 combines with J gene TRBJ2-1, with TRBD2 matching 9 bases. The V gene's germline CDR1 is ENHRY and CDR2 SYGVKD. Unmatched junction bases numbered 2, after V lost 2 bases and J lost 0 bases. There are 16 residues in the CDR3. The CDR3 is CAISEDSGSSYNEQFF. CDR3 nucleotides: TGTGCCATCAGTGAGGATAGCGGGAGCTCCTACAATGAGCAGTTCTTC.

This clonotype has a count of ten or more. The chain uses TRBV12-3 or TRBV12-4 and TRBJ2-7; 11 nucleotides align to TRBD1. Germline trimming cut 1 base from V and 6 bases from J; bases unmatched to any gene: 5. This CDR3 comprises 15 residues. For the CDR3, the DNA is TGTGCCAGCAGTTTAGGTGGGACAGGGGGTCGCGAGCAGTACTTC. Its translation is CASSLGGTGGREQYF.

This clonotype showed up many times. This chain links TRBV25-1 with TRBJ2-1; D call uncertain. Germline V gives CDR1 MGHDK, CDR2 SYGVNS. This CDR3 is built from 13 residues. Trimming took off 3 bases at V and 3 bases at J, with 6 bases between the two ends. CDR3 in amino acids: CASSDPVYNEQFF. In nucleotides, the CDR3 is TGTGCCAGCAGTGATCCAGTCTACAATGAGCAGTTCTTC. The whole variable domain, filled in from reference TRBV25-1 and TRBJ2-1, reads EADIYQTPRYLVIGTGKKITLECSQTMGHDKMYWYQQDPGMELHLIHYSYGVNSTEKGDLSSESTVSRIRTEHFPLTLESARPSHTSQYLCASSDPVYNEQFFGPGTRLTVL.